These 30 T cell receptor beta chains came from one sample sequenced in a study of regulatory T cells in long-lasting Graves disease. Sequencing libraries for TCR beta were prepared with iRepertoire HTBI primers and Arm-PCR of CDR3 regions. TCRdb fed the multiplex PCR reads into MiXCR, producing one record per CDR3 protein. This sample has around 250,000 distinct CDR3 sequences, with under 20% found just once. Indicated time point: newly diagnosed GD, antithyroid drugs for less than 3 months. PBMCs provided the RNA from which the TCR library was made. This same sample was also taken into another study, of T cells in Graves' hyperthyroidism and ophthalmopathy.

Sequencing used peripheral blood mononuclear cells (PBMCs), obtained at new diagnosis, from a patient treated with antithyroid drugs. The receptors were sampled from a woman in her thirties with Graves disease.

This clonotype was observed many times. J is TRBJ2-7 and V is TRBV6-1; D may be TRBD1 or TRBD2 (5 bases each). CDR1 and CDR2 (germline): MNHNS, SASEGT. V was shortened by 6 bases and J by 1 base, with 16 bases between the two germline ends. The CDR3 sequence is 15 residues long. CDR3 in amino acids: CASRKGQGPSYEQYF. The CDR3 DNA reads TGTGCCAGCAGGAAGGGGCAGGGACCGTCCTACGAGCAGTACTTC.

This clonotype was picked up many times. The gene calls are TRBV6-1 and TRBJ2-4, with D tentatively TRBD1 (6 bases). Trimming stripped 0 bases from V and 13 bases from J, with 13 bases between. Germline loops: CDR1 MNHNS, CDR2 SASEGT. The CDR3 has 13 amino acids. Written as DNA, the CDR3 is TGTGCCAGCAGTGAAGCCAGGACAGCGCAACAGTACTTC. Protein: CASSEARTAQQYF.

This clonotype has ten or more counts. The chain combines TRBV5-5 with TRBJ2-2, with D unresolved. Germline assignment: CDR1 SGHKS and CDR2 YYEKEE (reference sequence). V was shortened by 2 bases and J by 1 base, with 9 bases between the two germline ends. The CDR3 sequence is 15 residues long. CDR3 sequence: CASSFPYGNTGELFF. CDR3 DNA: TGTGCCAGCAGCTTCCCCTATGGGAACACCGGGGAGCTGTTTTTT.

This clonotype was seen repeatedly, ten times or more. The chain couples TRBV15 to TRBJ1-6; D not certain. The germline gives CDR1 LNHNV, CDR2 YYDKDF (reference sequence). Deletions cut 4 bases from V and 0 bases from J, with 4 bases between. The CDR3 spans 14 residues. The CDR3 protein is CATSISSYNSPLHF. The CDR3 DNA follows: TGTGCCACCAGCATAAGCTCCTATAATTCACCCCTCCACTTT.

Many counts were recorded for this clonotype. This chain connects TRBV27 to TRBJ2-5; no definite D call. V lost 3 bases to trimming and J lost 5 bases, with 10 bases between them. Germline loops: CDR1 MNHEY, CDR2 SMNVEV (reference sequence). The CDR3 is 13 residues long. Here the CDR3 reads CASSLGIWETQYF. The CDR3 coding sequence is TGTGCCAGCAGTTTGGGGATCTGGGAGACCCAGTACTTC.

This clonotype has at least ten counts. The chain couples TRBV13 to TRBJ2-5; 13 bases map to TRBD2. The germline V gene has CDR1 PRHDT and CDR2 FYEKMQ (reference sequence). Losses at the gene ends were 9 bases for V and 6 bases for J; bases not matched to a gene: 10. This CDR3 is 15 amino acids long. The CDR3, as DNA: TGTGCCAGTCGACTAGCGGGGGGTTGGGAAAAGACCCAGTACTTC. Its protein product is CASRLAGGWEKTQYF.

This clonotype was seen many times. The CDR3 nucleotides are TGCGCCAGCAGCTTGGGGGGAAGGAACGAGCAGTACTTC. Translation gives CASSLGGRNEQYF. This chain joins TRBV5-1 and TRBJ2-7, with D hard to call. Germline CDR1 reads SGHRS; CDR2 reads YFSETQ. The CDR3 is made up of 13 amino acids. Trimming shortened V by 0 bases and J by 5 bases, and 9 bases separated the two germline ends.

The chain carries TRBV20-1 and TRBJ2-7; 9 nucleotides agree with TRBD1. Germline V lookup: CDR1 DFQATT, CDR2 SNEGSKA (reference sequence). CDR3 length: 15 residues. After removal of 3 bases from V and 6 bases from J, the junction contained 12 bases not matched to a gene. The CDR3 coding sequence is TGCAGTGCTAGCTCCGGGACAGGGCCCTTTCCCGAGCAGTACTTC. Translated: CSASSGTGPFPEQYF.

This clonotype has a count of ten or more. V is TRBV2 and J is TRBJ1-1; 7 positions match TRBD1. CDR1 is SNHLY and CDR2 is FYNNEI in the germline V gene. This CDR3 has 14 residues. Trimming took 8 bases from V and 0 from J; bases not matched to a gene: 6. Written as DNA, the CDR3 is TGTGCCAGCCGGGACAGAGAGTTGAACACTGAAGCTTTCTTT. Its protein product is CASRDRELNTEAFF.

The chain recombines TRBV6-1 with TRBJ1-2, with 9 bases aligning to TRBD1. There are 14 residues in the CDR3. Germline CDR1 is MNHNS and CDR2 is SASEGT. J gave up 4 bases and V 6 bases, and 6 bases lay outside the gene matches. The CDR3 here is CASRNRGRGYGYTF. The CDR3 DNA sequence: TGTGCCAGCAGAAACAGGGGGCGCGGCTATGGCTACACCTTC.

This clonotype was observed at least ten times. The chain links TRBV11-3 to TRBJ2-1; TRBD1 agrees at 8 bases. The germline CDR1 and CDR2 sequences are SGHNT and YENEEA. The CDR3 runs to 14 residues. Losses at the gene ends were 5 bases for V and 5 bases for J; bases not matched to a gene: 5. CDR3 residues: CASSRTGTDNEQFF. The CDR3 nucleotides are TGTGCCAGCAGCCGGACAGGGACTGACAATGAGCAGTTCTTC.

On this clonotype: A single base separates this from a much larger clone, so it may be a read error. The conserved phenylalanine or tryptophan normally closing the CDR3 is absent here, so this likely arose from a read error. The J gene is TRBJ2-7, the V gene TRBV6-5; tentative D call: TRBD2 (5 bases). V lost 4 bases, J lost 2 bases, and 18 bases lay in between. This CDR3 spans 16 amino acids. Germline values: CDR1 MNHEY, CDR2 SVGAGI. In DNA, the CDR3 is TGTGCCAGCAGTTCCCCCGGCACGGAGCGGCCCTACGAGCAGTACTCC. It encodes CASSSPGTERPYEQYS.

There are many counts of this clonotype. V and J are TRBV12-3 or TRBV12-4 and TRBJ1-1; D is unresolved. The CDR3 length is 10 residues. With 2 bases removed from V and 5 bases from J, the gap between germline ends came to 0 bases. CDR3 in amino acids: CASSLTEAFF. The CDR3 DNA reads as TGTGCCAGCAGTTTAACTGAAGCTTTCTTT.

A remark on this clonotype: At one boundary the junction diverges from the germline segment, which might be a read error. The genes are TRBV19 and TRBJ1-1; TRBD1 is a possible D gene (6 bases). Germline lookup yields CDR1 LNHDA and CDR2 SQIVND (reference sequence). The CDR3 covers 13 residues. CDR3 bases: TGTGCCAGTAGTCAGAACCCGGGGGCTGAAGCTCTCTTT. Translated: CASSQNPGAEALF.

The V and J genes are TRBV18 and TRBJ2-2; 8 nucleotides align to TRBD1. Germline V gene lookup returns CDR1 KGHSH and CDR2 LQKENI. V lost 3 bases, J lost 2 bases, and 5 bases stayed unmatched. This CDR3 has 16 amino acids. Written as DNA, the CDR3 is TGTGCCAGCTCACCGCGACAGGGGCTCAACACCGGGGAGCTGTTTTTT. It specifies CASSPRQGLNTGELFF.

V and J are TRBV25-1 and TRBJ1-4; D might be TRBD1 (6 bases). V lost 1 base to trimming and J lost 6 bases, with 12 bases between them. CDR1 is MGHDK and CDR2 is SYGVNS in the germline V gene. The length of the CDR3 is 15 residues. CDR3 protein: CASSELGQGYEKLFF. The CDR3 bases are TGTGCCAGCAGTGAATTGGGTCAGGGGTATGAAAAACTGTTTTTT.

The sample holds many counts of this clonotype. This chain connects TRBV29-1 to TRBJ2-5; 7 bases match TRBD1. Germline V gene data show CDR1 as SQVTM and CDR2 as ANQGSEA. V dropped 3 bases and J dropped 1; count of bases not matched to a gene: 5. The CDR3 has 14 residues. CDR3 sequence (DNA): TGCAGCGTTGACGGAAGGGACAGCCAAGAGACCCAGTACTTC. It translates to CSVDGRDSQETQYF.

The sample holds a few counts of this clonotype. V usage is TRBV5-1 and J usage is TRBJ1-1, with D unresolved. The germline gives CDR1 SGHRS, CDR2 YFSETQ. This CDR3 is built from 14 residues. Trimming removed 3 bases from V and 1 base from J, with 10 bases in between. The CDR3 DNA follows: TGCGCCAGCAGCTCCTCTCCGGGGAACACTGAAGCTTTCTTT. This gives the protein CASSSSPGNTEAFF.

This clonotype was found many times. Mismatch with germline at one junction end may stem from a read error. V gene TRBV4-1 combines with J gene TRBJ2-1, with 9 bases that match TRBD2. The germline V gene encodes CDR1 MGHRA and CDR2 YSYEKL. The CDR3 is 15 residues long. As DNA, the CDR3 is TGTGCCAGCAGCCAAGGTAGCGGGGGCTACAATGAGCAGTTCTTC. Its protein product is CASSQGSGGYNEQFF.

This clonotype was counted many times. The gene calls are TRBV6-1 and TRBJ2-7; 7 nucleotides match TRBD1. CDR1 and CDR2 (germline): MNHNS, SASEGT. This CDR3 comprises 16 residues. V lost 5 bases, J lost 4 bases, and 14 bases stayed unmatched. The CDR3 coding sequence is TGTGCCAGCAGTACCACCCCGGACAGGTCTCGTTACGAGCAGTACTTC. It encodes CASSTTPDRSRYEQYF.

At least ten counts were recorded for this clonotype. V usage is TRBV10-3 and J usage is TRBJ1-2, with 8 positions matching TRBD1. The length of the CDR3 is 14 residues. Per germline, CDR1 ENHRY and CDR2 SYGVKD. Unmatched junction bases numbered 7, after V lost 3 bases and J lost 7 bases. The CDR3 region is CAISDSGQGSGYTF. The CDR3 nucleotides are TGTGCCATCAGTGACTCCGGACAGGGTAGTGGCTACACCTTC.

The sample holds many counts of this clonotype. This chain connects TRBV10-3 to TRBJ1-1; D may be TRBD1 (5 bases). CDR3 length: 13 residues. V was shortened by 6 bases and J by 4 bases, with 12 bases between the two germline ends. Per germline, CDR1 ENHRY and CDR2 SYGVKD. The CDR3 nucleotides read TGTGCCATCAGAGCAGGGTTAGGCACTGAAGCTTTCTTT. Its translation: CAIRAGLGTEAFF.

This clonotype was seen ten or more times. The chain uses TRBV29-1 and TRBJ2-1; 8 bases are a match to TRBD2. Germline loops: CDR1 SQVTM, CDR2 ANQGSEA. This CDR3 is 14 amino acids long. The junction had 9 bases not matched to a gene; V was cut back by 3 bases and J by 8 bases. The CDR3 DNA follows: TGCAGCGTTGATGGCGGGGGGAAATCCGATGAGCAGTTCTTC. Its translation: CSVDGGGKSDEQFF.

This clonotype was picked up many times. The CDR3 region is CASSTAGAYNEQFF. For the CDR3, the DNA is TGTGCCAGCAGCACCGCGGGGGCGTACAATGAGCAGTTCTTC. The rearrangement links TRBV14 to TRBJ2-1, with D perhaps matching TRBD2 (7 bases). The CDR3 spans 14 residues. The ends were cut back, 5 bases at V and 4 bases at J, with 12 bases in the middle. CDR1 and CDR2 from the germline V gene are SGHDN and FVKESK.

This clonotype was picked up many times. The chain uses TRBV7-2 and TRBJ1-2; D is ambiguous. The germline gives CDR1 SGHTA, CDR2 FQGNSA. The CDR3 length is 14 residues. V was cut by 5 bases and J by 5 bases, with 15 bases left in between. In DNA, the CDR3 is TGTGCCAGCAGCCACGGTCGGAAACCTTATGGCTACACCTTC. Translated, it gives CASSHGRKPYGYTF.

This clonotype was observed many times. This chain links TRBV2 with TRBJ2-7; D may be TRBD2 (6 bases). Trimming cost V 7 bases and J 6 bases, with 13 bases left between them. The CDR3 totals 12 residues. Germline values: CDR1 SNHLY, CDR2 FYNNEI. As DNA, the CDR3 is TGTGCCAGCACCACGACTAGTCTCGAGCAGTACTTC. Protein product: CASTTTSLEQYF.

The CDR3 sequence: CAGQGADQPQHF. The CDR3 DNA sequence: TGTGCCGGACAGGGGGCCGATCAGCCCCAGCATTTT. The rearrangement links TRBV2 to TRBJ1-5, with 11 bases matching TRBD1. Germline V gene data show CDR1 as SNHLY and CDR2 as FYNNEI. J gave up 5 bases and V 11 bases, and 2 bases lay outside the gene matches. This CDR3 is 12 amino acids long. Full variable domain (remainder filled in from reference TRBV2 and TRBJ1-5): EPEVTQTPSHQVTQMGQEVILRCVPISNHLYFYWYRQILGQKVEFLVSFYNNEISEKSEIFDDQFSVERPDGSNFTLKIRSTKLEDSAMYFCAGQGADQPQHFGDGTRLSIL.

This clonotype was counted ten times or more. The chain couples TRBV7-9 to TRBJ2-1; D may be TRBD1 (5 bases). The germline gives CDR1 SEHNR, CDR2 FQNEAQ (reference sequence). V was clipped by 5 bases and J by 9 bases, with 17 bases between them. CDR3 length: 14 residues. The CDR3 here is CASSRPRDWGEQFF. For the CDR3, the DNA is TGTGCCAGCAGCCGACCCAGGGATTGGGGTGAGCAGTTCTTC.

About this clonotype: This may be a read error, as it is one base from a much larger clone. The gene calls are TRBV20-1 and TRBJ1-2, with D possibly TRBD1 on 5 matching bases. Trimming shortened V by 1 base and J by 4 bases, and 19 bases separated the two germline ends. Per germline, CDR1 DFQATT and CDR2 SNEGSKA (reference sequence). The CDR3 runs to 16 residues. The CDR3 region is CSARAGRTLHSYGYTF. The CDR3 DNA is TGCAGTGCTAGAGCGGGTAGGACACTTCATAGCTATGGCTACACCTTC.

This clonotype was detected many times. The chain has TRBV11-2 and TRBJ1-2, with unresolved D. The CDR3 is 13 residues long. V dropped 0 bases and J dropped 6 bases, with 8 bases sitting between them. CDR1 and CDR2 from the germline V gene are SGHAT and FQNNGV. The CDR3 here is CASSLESGHGYTF. The CDR3 nucleotides read TGTGCCAGCAGCTTAGAGTCCGGCCATGGCTACACCTTC.